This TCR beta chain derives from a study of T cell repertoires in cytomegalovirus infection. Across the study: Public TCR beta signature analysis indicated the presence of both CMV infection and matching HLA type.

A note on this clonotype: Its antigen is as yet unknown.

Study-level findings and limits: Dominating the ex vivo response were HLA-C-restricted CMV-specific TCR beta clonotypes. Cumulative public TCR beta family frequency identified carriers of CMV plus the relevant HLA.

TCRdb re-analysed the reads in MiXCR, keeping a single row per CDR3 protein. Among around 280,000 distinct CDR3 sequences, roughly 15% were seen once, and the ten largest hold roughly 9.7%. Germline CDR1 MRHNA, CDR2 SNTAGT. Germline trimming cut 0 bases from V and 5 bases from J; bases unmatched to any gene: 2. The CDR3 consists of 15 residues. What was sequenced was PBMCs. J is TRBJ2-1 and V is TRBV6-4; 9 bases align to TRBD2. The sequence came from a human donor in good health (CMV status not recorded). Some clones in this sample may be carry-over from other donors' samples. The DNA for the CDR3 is TGTGCCAGCAGTGACTCAGCGGGGGGCAACAATGAGCAGTTCTTC. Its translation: CASSDSAGGNNEQFF.